This paragraph reports one T cell receptor beta chain. Its antigen is unidentified. The sample originates from a study of neoadjuvant anti-PD-1 for oral cavity cancer. Study in general: Non-progressing patients received a fourth nivolumab dose near day 43, then surgery on days 50-56. Overall study results and limits: Non-responders to neoadjuvant nivolumab had significantly more clonal PBMC T cells than responders.

There are 15 residues in the CDR3. The V gene's germline CDR1 is SGHRS and CDR2 YFSETQ. Deletions cut 0 bases from V and 2 bases from J, with 12 bases between. The method was immunoSEQ multiplex PCR; TCRdb's version includes in-frame clones alone and lacks a portion of them. The repertoire has about 15,000 clones, 55% to 80% of them found once; the top ten carry around 2.7%. The TCR sequence derives from a person between 35 and 79 years old with oral cavity squamous cell carcinoma. The source was PBMCs, collected before nivolumab (anti-PD-1) treatment. This rearrangement joins TRBV5-1 to TRBJ2-7; tentative D call: TRBD2 (6 bases). The chain's CDR3 is CASSLGSGPTYEQYF. The CDR3 DNA reads as TGCGCCAGCAGCTTGGGTAGCGGACCAACCTACGAGCAGTACTTC.